This TCR beta chain originates from a study of shared clonotypes between healthy human individuals. Naivety among CD8 cells was defined by CD45RO negativity and positive CCR7 selection, thereby excluding terminally differentiated effector memory CD45RA+ cells. All of the donors resided in Nashville, Tennessee, and each was a Caucasian adult. Original processing notes: Quality scores were absent from the junction-only immunoSEQ sequences, so filtering differed. Sequencing used immunoSEQ multiplex PCR; TCRdb keeps in-frame clones, though not all of them. V, J and clone size are those of that table, while D and trimming were read from the DNA. The top ten clones hold approximately 1% of a sample with about 1,800,000 clones, about 95% of them seen once. A note on this clone: Its antigen is unknown.

Study-wide results and limits: In contrast to clonotypes shared by all four donors, non-shared clonotypes had lower generation probabilities.

Trimming cost V 4 bases and J 4 bases; bases outside gene matches: 7. The CDR3 loop spans 15 amino acids. Germline CDR1 is SEHNR and CDR2 is FQNEAQ (reference sequence). The sequenced sample was naive CD8+ T cells sorted from blood. The sequence derives from a man younger than 35 in good health. V gene TRBV7-9 combines with J gene TRBJ1-1; 9 nucleotides line up with TRBD1. DNA of the CDR3: TGTGCCAGCAGCTCGATAACAGGGGGCGTCACTGAAGCTTTCTTT. It specifies CASSSITGGVTEAFF. The whole variable domain, filled in from reference TRBV7-9 and TRBJ1-1, reads DTGVSQNPRHKITKRGQNVTFRCDPISEHNRLYWYRQTLGQGPEFLTYFQNEAQLEKSRLLSDRFSAERPKGSFSTLEIQRTEQGDSAMYLCASSSITGGVTEAFFGQGTRLTVV.